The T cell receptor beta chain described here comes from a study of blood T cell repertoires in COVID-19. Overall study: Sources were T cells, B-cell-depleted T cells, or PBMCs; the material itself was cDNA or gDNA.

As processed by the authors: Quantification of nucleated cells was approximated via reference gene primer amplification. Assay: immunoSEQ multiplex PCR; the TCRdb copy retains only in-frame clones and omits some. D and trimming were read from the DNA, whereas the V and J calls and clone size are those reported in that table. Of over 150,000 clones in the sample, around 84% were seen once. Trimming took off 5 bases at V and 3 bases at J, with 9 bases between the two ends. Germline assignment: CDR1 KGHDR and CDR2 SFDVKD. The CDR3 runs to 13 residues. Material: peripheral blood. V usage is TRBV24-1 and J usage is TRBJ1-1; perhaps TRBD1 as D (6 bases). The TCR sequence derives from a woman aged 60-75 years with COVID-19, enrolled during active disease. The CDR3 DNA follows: TGTGCCACCAGTGCGACAGGCGACACTGAAGCTTTCTTT. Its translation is CATSATGDTEAFF.